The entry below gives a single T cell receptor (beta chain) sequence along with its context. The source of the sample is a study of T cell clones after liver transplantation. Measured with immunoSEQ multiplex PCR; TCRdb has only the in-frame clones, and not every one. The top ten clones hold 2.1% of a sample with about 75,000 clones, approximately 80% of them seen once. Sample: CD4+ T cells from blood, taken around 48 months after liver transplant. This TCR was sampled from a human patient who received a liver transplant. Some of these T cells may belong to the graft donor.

CDR3 sequence (DNA): TGTGCCAGTAGTATAGGAGGGGCGTGGGCGCAGTATTTT. It encodes CASSIGGAWAQYF. The rearrangement uses TRBV19 and TRBJ2-3; D possibly matches TRBD1 or TRBD2 (5 bases each). CDR1 and CDR2 (germline): LNHDA, SQIVND (reference sequence). V dropped 1 base and J dropped 10 bases, with 12 bases sitting between them. This CDR3 has 13 residues.